The present entry profiles one T cell receptor (beta chain) with its context. Its antigen is still unknown. Germline V CDR1 and CDR2: MDHEN, SYDVKM. There are 14 residues in the CDR3. Losses at the gene ends were 8 bases for V and 5 bases for J; bases not matched to a gene: 7. The sample belongs to a study of cytomegalovirus exposure and HLA in healthy donors. The study, taken as a whole, reports: It is likely that the observed cluster of highly shared sequence variants was a sequencing artifact. Common viral pathogens seemed to be connected with several of the most significant clusters, according to a later analysis.

The PCR employed 60 Vbeta primers together with 13 Jbeta primers. The method was immunoSEQ multiplex PCR; TCRdb's version includes in-frame clones alone and lacks a portion of them. Its table records about 72,000 clones. This clonotype was sampled from a man in his forties or fifties in good health and CMV-seropositive. The genes are TRBV28 and TRBJ2-2, with 8 bases that match TRBD1. The sample comprised PBMCs. The CDR3 sequence: CASLGQGTTGELFF. In nucleotides, the CDR3 is TGTGCCAGCTTAGGACAGGGAACGACCGGGGAGCTGTTTTTT.